This T cell receptor (beta chain) was recorded in a study of immune characterization of retroperitoneal liposarcoma. MiXCR was run by TCRdb on the PCR reads, yielding one entry per CDR3 protein. The table lists some 9,900 distinct CDR3 sequences, around 30% of them singletons. This clonotype is classed as medium-sized. This TCR was recovered from a male donor with retroperitoneal liposarcoma. The sequenced sample was tumor tissue.

CDR3 region: CASSSPRGRSYNEQFF. Here the CDR3 DNA reads TGTGCCAGCAGTAGCCCGAGGGGACGCTCCTACAATGAGCAGTTCTTC. V usage is TRBV27 and J usage is TRBJ2-1, with D tentatively TRBD1 or TRBD2 (5 bases each). Trimming stripped 5 bases from V and 0 bases from J, with 14 bases between. Germline assignment: CDR1 MNHEY and CDR2 SMNVEV (reference sequence). There are 16 residues in the CDR3.